Below, one T cell receptor (beta chain) is given with its context. The sample comes from a study of blood T cell repertoires in COVID-19. Study at large: Italy, Spain and the United States were the sources of the convalescent and acute COVID-19 samples.

This CDR3 region has 17 residues. Germline V gene lookup returns CDR1 SGDLS and CDR2 YYNGEE. The germline V and J ends were trimmed by 0 bases and 1 base, with 15 bases remaining between them. In the original analysis: From reference gene primer amplification, estimates of nucleated cell counts were derived. The data were produced by immunoSEQ multiplex PCR, yet TCRdb's version contains in-frame clones alone and is incomplete. The V and J calls and clone size are taken from that table; D and trimming were inferred from the DNA. The sample gives about 140,000 clones, approximately 78% of which show up once; roughly 9.8% is in the top ten.

This receptor was identified in a man aged 55 to 69 who had recovered from COVID-19. The sequencing sample was made of peripheral blood. V usage is TRBV9 and J usage is TRBJ2-3; D is unresolved. The CDR3 region has the DNA TGTGCCAGCAGCGTAGTTCGAGAGGCGGCAGGCACAGATACGCAGTATTTT. As protein: CASSVVREAAGTDTQYF.